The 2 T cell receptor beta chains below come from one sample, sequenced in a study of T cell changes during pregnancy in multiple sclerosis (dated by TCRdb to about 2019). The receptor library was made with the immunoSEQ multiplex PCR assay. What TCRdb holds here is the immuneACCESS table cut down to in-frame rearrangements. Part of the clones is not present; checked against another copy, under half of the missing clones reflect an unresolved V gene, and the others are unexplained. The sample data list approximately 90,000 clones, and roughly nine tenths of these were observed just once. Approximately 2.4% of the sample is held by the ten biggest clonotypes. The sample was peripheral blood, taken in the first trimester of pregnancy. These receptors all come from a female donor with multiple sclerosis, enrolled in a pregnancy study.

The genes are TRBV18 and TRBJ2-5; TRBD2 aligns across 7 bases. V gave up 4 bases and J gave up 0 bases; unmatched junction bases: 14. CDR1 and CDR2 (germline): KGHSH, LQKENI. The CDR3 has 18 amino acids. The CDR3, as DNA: TGTGCCAGCTCACAACTAGGACCGGGACTACCATACCAAGAGACCCAGTACTTC. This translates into CASSQLGPGLPYQETQYF.

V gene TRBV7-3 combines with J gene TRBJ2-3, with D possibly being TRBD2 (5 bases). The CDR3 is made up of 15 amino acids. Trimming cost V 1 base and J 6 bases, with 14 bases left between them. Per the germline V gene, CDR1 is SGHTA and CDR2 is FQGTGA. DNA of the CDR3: TGTGCCAGCAGCTTAATGGGCGGACTTTTGGATACGCAGTATTTT. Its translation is CASSLMGGLLDTQYF.